What follows are 29 T cell receptor beta chains derived from one specimen sequenced in a study of blood T cell repertoires in COVID-19 (dated by TCRdb to the early 2020s). Library creation used the immunoSEQ multiplex PCR assay. This immuneACCESS table, as held by TCRdb, lists in-frame sequences with V and J called but not all clones. Of the missing ones, under half trace to an unresolved V gene in checked studies; the others have no known cause. In all, the sample holds 90,000 or so clones, and approximately 81% of those were seen once. The ten most abundant clones make up approximately 25% of the sample. Sequencing input: peripheral blood. All receptors come from a man older than 75 with active or convalescent COVID-19.

The V gene is TRBV7-8, the J gene TRBJ1-4; 10 bases match TRBD1. The ends lost 5 bases at V and 11 bases at J; junction bases unmatched: 8. CDR3 length equals 14 residues. Germline values: CDR1 SGHVS, CDR2 FQNEAQ. CDR3 DNA sequence: TGTGCCAGCAGCACGGGACAGGGGCGGGAGAAACTGTTTTTT. Translating gives CASSTGQGREKLFF.

The chain carries TRBV18 and TRBJ1-1; D is ambiguous. The CDR3 runs to 16 residues. The germline V and J ends were trimmed by 3 bases and 0 bases, with 14 bases remaining between them. Germline V lookup: CDR1 KGHSH, CDR2 LQKENI. CDR3 sequence (DNA): TGTGCCAGCTCACCCCTAAGCCAGGCCATGAACACTGAAGCTTTCTTT. Residues: CASSPLSQAMNTEAFF.

J is TRBJ2-3 and V is TRBV5-1; D is unresolved. V lost 0 bases and J lost 4, with 6 bases in between. This CDR3 comprises 13 residues. Germline lookup yields CDR1 SGHRS and CDR2 YFSETQ. The CDR3 DNA reads TGCGCCAGCAGCTTGGGAAGCCCAGATACGCAGTATTTT. It specifies CASSLGSPDTQYF.

The chain couples TRBV19 to TRBJ1-5; 12 bases agree with TRBD1. The CDR3 is 16 amino acids. V was pared by 4 bases and J by 4 bases, with 5 bases of the junction left unmatched. Per the germline V gene, CDR1 is LNHDA and CDR2 is SQIVND (reference sequence). The CDR3 region has the DNA TGTGCCAGTAGTAATCGGGACAGGGGGCGGAATCAGCCCCAGCATTTT. It specifies CASSNRDRGRNQPQHF.

The genes are TRBV7-9 and TRBJ1-6, with 8 nucleotides matching TRBD1. The germline V gene encodes CDR1 SEHNR and CDR2 FQNEAQ (reference sequence). Trimming took 6 bases from V and 7 from J; bases not matched to a gene: 8. CDR3 size: 15 residues. CDR3 amino acids: CASRWDRRQNSPLHF. CDR3 bases: TGTGCCAGCAGGTGGGACAGGAGGCAAAATTCACCCCTCCACTTT.

The chain combines TRBV28 with TRBJ2-5, with TRBD2 as a possible D gene (6 bases). Germline V gene data show CDR1 as MDHEN and CDR2 as SYDVKM. V lost 2 bases, J lost 4 bases, and 8 bases lay in between. The CDR3 is 13 amino acids. Written as DNA, the CDR3 is TGTGCCAGCAGTTTAGGAGGGTTAGAGACCCAGTACTTC. It codes for CASSLGGLETQYF.

The chain couples TRBV9 to TRBJ2-7, with 10 bases matching TRBD1. The germline gives CDR1 SGDLS, CDR2 YYNGEE. Germline trimming cut 4 bases from V and 6 bases from J; bases unmatched to any gene: 13. The CDR3 has 16 residues. CDR3 region: CASSPQSGQGLSEQYF. Here the CDR3 DNA reads TGTGCCAGCAGCCCACAGTCGGGACAGGGGCTCTCCGAGCAGTACTTC.

V and J are TRBV28 and TRBJ1-2, with TRBD1 matching over 7 bases. This CDR3 region has 14 residues. After removal of 6 bases from V and 4 bases from J, the junction contained 8 bases not matched to a gene. CDR1 is MDHEN, CDR2 SYDVKM, per germline. CDR3 sequence: CASRPRGRGYGYTF. The CDR3 DNA sequence: TGTGCCAGCAGACCGAGGGGGCGGGGCTATGGCTACACCTTC.

The chain links TRBV15 to TRBJ2-5, with D possibly TRBD2 on 7 matching bases. The CDR3 totals 15 residues. Trimming removed 0 bases from V and 4 bases from J, with 12 bases in between. The germline CDR1 and CDR2 sequences are LNHNV and YYDKDF (reference sequence). The CDR3 bases are TGTGCCACCAGCAGAGATGGCGGGGGCGGAGAGACCCAGTACTTC. Translated: CATSRDGGGGETQYF.

The chain employs TRBV4-1 and TRBJ1-5; the D is unclear. The CDR3 runs 15 residues. The germline gives CDR1 MGHRA, CDR2 YSYEKL. V was shortened by 0 bases and J by 2 bases, with 8 bases between the two germline ends. The CDR3 loop is CASSQDGDGNQPQHF. CDR3 DNA sequence: TGCGCCAGCAGCCAAGATGGAGACGGCAATCAGCCCCAGCATTTT.

The CDR3 DNA follows: TGTGCCAGCAGAGGAGTTGCCGGGGAGCTGTTTTTT. It specifies CASRGVAGELFF. V is TRBV28 and J is TRBJ2-2; D unresolved. Germline assignment: CDR1 MDHEN and CDR2 SYDVKM. There are 12 residues in the CDR3. The V and J ends lost 6 bases and 6 bases respectively, with 8 bases between them.

The genes are TRBV12-5 and TRBJ1-2; D is unclear. CDR1 and CDR2 (germline): LGHNT, FRNRAP. Trimming cost V 2 bases and J 2 bases, with 6 bases left between them. This CDR3 has 13 residues. In DNA form, the CDR3 reads TGTGCTAGTGGTTTGAACATAAACTATGGCTACACCTTC. Protein sequence: CASGLNINYGYTF. The variable domain in full, completed from reference TRBV12-5 and TRBJ1-2, reads DARVTQTPRHKVTEMGQEVTMRCQPILGHNTVFWYRQTMMQGLELLAYFRNRAPLDDSGMPKDRFSAEMPDATLATLKIQPSEPRDSAVYFCASGLNINYGYTFGSGTRLTVV.

J is TRBJ1-4 and V is TRBV11-1; D is possibly TRBD1 (5 bases). With 6 bases removed from V and 8 bases from J, the gap between germline ends came to 19 bases. In germline, CDR1 is SGHAT, CDR2 FQDESV (reference sequence). The CDR3 has 15 residues. CDR3 protein: CASSLQGAQGEKLFF. The CDR3 nucleotides are TGTGCCAGCAGTCTTCAGGGCGCCCAGGGCGAAAAACTGTTTTTT. Looking up the rest from reference TRBV11-1 and TRBJ1-4 gives the full variable domain: EAEVAQSPRYKITEKSQAVAFWCDPISGHATLYWYRQILGQGPELLVQFQDESVVDDSQLPKDRFSAERLKGVDSTLKIQPAELGDSAMYLCASSLQGAQGEKLFFGSGTQLSVL.

This chain uses TRBV10-3 with TRBJ2-1, with D possibly matching TRBD1 (6 bases). CDR1 ENHRY and CDR2 SYGVKD come from the germline V gene. Trimming left V 0 bases short and J 4 bases short, with 10 bases between. The CDR3 loop spans 15 amino acids. The CDR3 spells CAISESGAVYNEQFF. The CDR3 DNA reads as TGTGCCATCAGTGAGTCGGGGGCTGTTTACAATGAGCAGTTCTTC.

V usage is TRBV5-1 and J usage is TRBJ2-2; the D gene is possibly TRBD2 (6 bases). V shed 0 bases and J shed 4 bases, with 13 bases lying between them. In germline, CDR1 is SGHRS, CDR2 YFSETQ. This CDR3 region has 16 residues. The CDR3 loop is CASSLALNGGTGELFF. The CDR3 DNA reads as TGCGCCAGCAGCTTGGCCCTGAACGGGGGCACCGGGGAGCTGTTTTTT.

This rearrangement joins TRBV10-3 to TRBJ1-6; no definite D call. The CDR3 extends over 14 amino acids. The V gene lost 6 bases and the J gene lost 5 bases, with 11 bases spanning the gap. Germline V gene sequence: CDR1 ENHRY, CDR2 SYGVKD. CDR3: CAISRDPNNSPLHF. CDR3 nucleotides: TGTGCCATCAGCCGGGATCCTAATAATTCACCCCTCCACTTT.

The chain carries TRBV6-1 and TRBJ2-7; TRBD2 matches 9 bases. The CDR3 consists of 16 residues. In germline, CDR1 is MNHNS, CDR2 SASEGT. Trimming at V came to 1 base and at J to 2 bases, leaving 6 bases not matched to a gene. CDR3 in amino acids: CASSEESGGSTYEQYF. CDR3 DNA sequence: TGTGCCAGCAGTGAAGAGAGCGGGGGGTCTACCTACGAGCAGTACTTC.

The sample holds one count of this clone. The chain has TRBV6-6 and TRBJ1-1; tentative D call: TRBD1 (6 bases). The V end lost 2 bases, the J end lost 4 bases, and 11 bases lay between the germline ends. Germline CDR1 and CDR2: MNHNY and SVGAGI (reference sequence). The length of the CDR3 is 14 residues. This CDR3 is CASSYGTSSTEAFF. In DNA, the CDR3 is TGTGCCAGCAGTTACGGGACATCTAGCACTGAAGCTTTCTTT.

The chain recombines TRBV6-5 with TRBJ2-1, with 7 bases that match TRBD1. The junction had 8 bases not matched to a gene; V was cut back by 10 bases and J by 2 bases. The CDR3 length is 14 residues. The germline V gene encodes CDR1 MNHEY and CDR2 SVGAGI. DNA of the CDR3: TGTGCCACCAAGGGGCAGGGGGCCTACAATGAGCAGTTCTTC. It codes for CATKGQGAYNEQFF.

CDR3: CAISMTGSTDTQYF. DNA for the CDR3: TGTGCCATCAGTATGACAGGGAGCACAGATACGCAGTATTTT. This sequence joins TRBV10-3 and TRBJ2-3; 7 bases fit TRBD1. Germline values: CDR1 ENHRY, CDR2 SYGVKD. V dropped 5 bases and J dropped 0; count of bases not matched to a gene: 2. CDR3 size: 14 residues.

This clone was seen a few times. The genes are TRBV7-8 and TRBJ1-1; D is ambiguous. Per germline, CDR1 SGHVS and CDR2 FQNEAQ. Trimming shortened V by 4 bases and J by 4 bases, and 7 bases separated the two germline ends. The length of the CDR3 is 12 residues. The CDR3 spells CASSSLGTEAFF. Written as DNA, the CDR3 is TGTGCCAGCAGCTCTCTCGGCACTGAAGCTTTCTTT.

The chain uses TRBV3-1 (or the pseudogene TRBV3-2) and TRBJ2-5; TRBD1 is a possible D gene (6 bases). CDR1 and CDR2 from the germline V gene are LGHDT and YNNKEL (reference sequence). CDR3 length: 15 residues. The V gene lost 1 base and the J gene lost 0 bases, with 9 bases spanning the gap. The CDR3 DNA is TGTGCCAGCAGCCAAGGAGCAGGGGACCAAGAGACCCAGTACTTC. Its protein product is CASSQGAGDQETQYF.

V usage is TRBV5-5 and J usage is TRBJ2-1, with TRBD1 matching over 8 bases. CDR3 length: 15 amino acids. Germline CDR1 and CDR2: SGHKS and YYEKEE (reference sequence). V dropped 4 bases and J dropped 6; count of bases not matched to a gene: 9. CDR3 residues: CASSRQGQVTNEQFF. The CDR3 DNA reads as TGTGCCAGCAGCAGGCAGGGACAGGTTACCAATGAGCAGTTCTTC.

This rearrangement joins TRBV27 to TRBJ1-5, with 12 bases matching TRBD1. This CDR3 is built from 19 residues. V was pared by 1 base and J by 2 bases, with 9 bases of the junction left unmatched. Germline V CDR1 and CDR2: MNHEY, SMNVEV (reference sequence). Written as DNA, the CDR3 is TGTGCCAGCAGTTTATGGGGGGACAGGGGGCAGGGGGGCAATCAGCCCCAGCATTTT. The encoded protein is CASSLWGDRGQGGNQPQHF.

This sequence joins TRBV3-1 (or the pseudogene TRBV3-2) and TRBJ2-7, with 9 bases that match TRBD2. V lost 4 bases and J lost 4; bases outside the gene matches: 8. The CDR3 length is 15 residues. Germline V gene lookup returns CDR1 LGHDT and CDR2 YNNKEL (reference sequence). CDR3 bases: TGTGCCAGCAGCCCCTCGGCGGGAGGGGGGTACGAGCAGTACTTC. As protein: CASSPSAGGGYEQYF.

Only a few counts were recorded for this clone. The V gene is TRBV19, the J gene TRBJ2-4; D may be TRBD1 (6 bases). V was trimmed by 9 bases and J by 7 bases, leaving 22 bases between them. Germline V gene sequence: CDR1 LNHDA, CDR2 SQIVND (reference sequence). This CDR3 has 15 amino acids. The CDR3 DNA reads as TGTGCCAGCGCAGAGACAGGAAATGTAGGGAACATTCAGTACTTC. This translates into CASAETGNVGNIQYF.

The chain employs TRBV7-8 and TRBJ2-5, with TRBD2 matching 10 bases. Germline V CDR1 and CDR2: SGHVS, FQNEAQ. The V gene end was trimmed by 3 bases and the J gene end by 3 bases; junction bases not matched to a gene: 4. This CDR3 is 15 amino acids long. CDR3 coding DNA: TGTGCCAGCAGCTTTAGCGGGGGGACTAAAGAGACCCAGTACTTC. This translates into CASSFSGGTKETQYF.

The V and J genes are TRBV19 and TRBJ2-3; weak D call: TRBD1 (5 bases). The CDR3 covers 16 residues. Per germline, CDR1 LNHDA and CDR2 SQIVND (reference sequence). V lost 6 bases and J 9 bases, leaving 25 bases between the germline ends. In DNA, the CDR3 is TGTGCCAGTAGAAGCCTCCGAGACAGTGGGGTTAGGACGCAGTATTTT. It translates to CASRSLRDSGVRTQYF. Full variable domain (rest looked up from reference TRBV19 and TRBJ2-3): DGGITQSPKYLFRKEGQNVTLSCEQNLNHDAMYWYRQDPGQGLRLIYYSQIVNDFQKGDIAEGYSVSREKKESFPLTVTSAQKNPTAFYLCASRSLRDSGVRTQYFGPGTRLTVL.

The chain joins TRBV5-1 to TRBJ1-3, with 9 bases lining up with TRBD1. The germline V gene has CDR1 SGHRS and CDR2 YFSETQ. V lost 4 bases, J lost 4 bases, and 6 bases stayed unmatched. The CDR3 runs 15 residues. CDR3 nucleotides: TGCGCCAGCAGCCTACGGACAGGGGCGGGAAACACCATATATTTT. Its protein product is CASSLRTGAGNTIYF.